One and the same sample provided the 26 T cell receptor beta chains below, sequenced in a study of prognosis after radiotherapy for stage I lung cancer. The authors amplified TCR beta CDR3 from genomic DNA using two-round multiplex PCR. The authors ran first-round PCR with primers specific to each TRBV and TRBJ gene. Each CDR3 protein gets one entry after TCRdb re-called the multiplex PCR reads with MiXCR. The sample shows roughly 14,000 distinct CDR3 sequences, approximately 60% of them seen only once. The sequencing here drew on PBMCs, taken before or after stereotactic body radiation therapy (not recorded which). The receptors were sampled from a donor over 45 with non-small cell lung cancer.

The chain carries TRBV5-1 and TRBJ2-1; D is unclear. V was pared by 4 bases and J by 7 bases, with 12 bases between. There are 13 residues in the CDR3. Per the germline V gene, CDR1 is SGHRS and CDR2 is YFSETQ. The CDR3 nucleotides are TGCGCCAGCAGCCAACGGGTGGAGAATGAGCAGTTCTTC. This translates into CASSQRVENEQFF. Full variable domain (rest looked up from reference TRBV5-1 and TRBJ2-1): KAGVTQTPRYLIKTRGQQVTLSCSPISGHRSVSWYQQTPGQGLQFLFEYFSETQRNKGNFPGRFSGRQFSNSRSEMNVSTLELGDSALYLCASSQRVENEQFFGPGTRLTVL.

The chain employs TRBV6-1 and TRBJ2-1, with D possibly being TRBD1 or TRBD2 (6 bases each). Germline assignment: CDR1 MNHNS and CDR2 SASEGT. Trimming left V 7 bases short and J 5 bases short, with 24 bases between. CDR3 size: 17 residues. CDR3 coding DNA: TGTGCCAGCACACTCCCAGCTGGGGGGCGGGGCAACAATGAGCAGTTCTTC. Amino acids: CASTLPAGGRGNNEQFF.

The chain employs TRBV5-1 and TRBJ2-1; a possible D gene is TRBD1 (5 bases). The V end was cut by 6 bases, the J end by 8 bases, with 12 bases between. CDR1 is SGHRS and CDR2 is YFSETQ in the germline V gene. This CDR3 has 12 amino acids. The CDR3 protein is CASNRLHDEQFF. CDR3 nucleotide sequence: TGCGCCAGCAACAGGTTGCATGATGAGCAGTTCTTC.

Judged by abundance, this clonotype is medium-sized. This chain connects TRBV6-1 to TRBJ2-7; perhaps D is TRBD1 or TRBD2 (5 bases each). This CDR3 has 14 residues. Trimming stripped 5 bases from V and 3 bases from J, with 14 bases between. Germline assignment: CDR1 MNHNS and CDR2 SASEGT. Written as DNA, the CDR3 is TGTGCCAGCAGTCCCCGGGACGGAGTCTACGAGCAGTACTTC. This gives the protein CASSPRDGVYEQYF.

Details on this clonotype: A read error may produce the germline difference seen at one junction end. V usage is TRBV20-1 and J usage is TRBJ2-2; a possible D gene is TRBD1 (6 bases). Germline CDR1 and CDR2: DFQATT and SNEGSKA (reference sequence). The CDR3 runs to 14 residues. DNA of the CDR3: TGCAGTGCTAGGGCAGGGGCAGGCACCGTGGAGTTGTTTTTT. Its protein product is CSARAGAGTVELFF.

CDR3: CASSLAAGSYTF. The CDR3 DNA reads TGTGCCAGCAGTTTAGCCGCCGGATCCTACACCTTC. The chain is built from TRBV12-3 or TRBV12-4 and TRBJ1-2; D is unclear. The V end lost 0 bases, the J end lost 10 bases, and 9 bases lay between the germline ends. The CDR3 runs to 12 residues.

The gene calls are TRBV6-2 or TRBV6-3 and TRBJ2-7; TRBD2 matches 9 bases. Trimming at V came to 2 bases and at J to 10 bases, leaving 12 bases not matched to a gene. Germline V gene sequence: CDR1 MNHEY, CDR2 SVGEGT. The CDR3 has 15 residues. DNA for the CDR3: TGTGCCAGCAGTTACGGTAGCGGGAGCTCCTACTATCAGTACTTC. This codes for CASSYGSGSSYYQYF.

Details on this clonotype: An end of the junction differs from the germline gene, which may be a read error. The J gene is TRBJ2-5, the V gene TRBV27, with TRBD2 identical over 11 bases. Germline-derived CDR1 and CDR2 are MNHEY and SMNVEV (reference sequence). This CDR3 is built from 12 residues. The CDR3 DNA reads as TGTGTCCTTAGCGGGGGGGAAGAGACCAAGTACTTC. Its translation: CVLSGGEETKYF.

This clonotype was recorded many times. The chain has TRBV28 and TRBJ2-5, with a weak D call TRBD2 (5 bases). The germline gives CDR1 MDHEN, CDR2 SYDVKM. The CDR3 extends over 14 amino acids. The germline V and J ends were trimmed by 5 bases and 9 bases, with 19 bases remaining between them. CDR3 nucleotide sequence: TGTGCCAGCAGTCCGACGGACTCCGGGCGGTCCCAGTACTTC. Its translation is CASSPTDSGRSQYF.

This sequence joins TRBV6-2 or TRBV6-3 and TRBJ2-6; the D is unclear. CDR1 and CDR2 from the germline V gene are MNHEY and SVGEGT. The CDR3 spans 16 residues. With 0 bases removed from V and 4 bases from J, the gap between germline ends came to 10 bases. The CDR3 spells CASSYSVTSGANVLTF. CDR3 sequence (DNA): TGTGCCAGCAGTTACTCGGTCACGTCAGGGGCCAACGTCCTGACTTTC.

V gene TRBV6-5 combines with J gene TRBJ2-7; 7 nucleotides align to TRBD2. Germline V lookup: CDR1 MNHEY, CDR2 SVGAGI. V trimming: 2 bases; J trimming: 6 bases; junction bases outside the gene matches: 10. The CDR3 length is 15 residues. CDR3 coding DNA: TGTGCCAGCAGTTACGATGGCAGTTCGGGAGGCGAGCAGTACTTC. Translated: CASSYDGSSGGEQYF.

This clonotype ranks as medium-sized (0.01 to 0.1%). This chain links TRBV27 with TRBJ2-1, with D possibly being TRBD1 or TRBD2 (6 bases each). The germline V gene has CDR1 MNHEY and CDR2 SMNVEV (reference sequence). Deletions cut 5 bases from V and 0 bases from J, with 11 bases between. The length of the CDR3 is 15 residues. The CDR3, as DNA: TGTGCCAGCAGTGGGGGGCTACCCTCCTACAATGAGCAGTTCTTC. Translation gives CASSGGLPSYNEQFF.

This clonotype was picked up one time. The genes are TRBV10-3 and TRBJ1-5; 7 positions agree with TRBD1. From germline, CDR1 is ENHRY and CDR2 SYGVKD. CDR3 length: 13 residues. With 4 bases clipped from V and 4 bases from J, the junction kept 1 base outside the gene matches. The CDR3 region is CAISAGQNQPQHF. As DNA, the CDR3 is TGTGCCATCAGTGCGGGACAGAATCAGCCCCAGCATTTT.

As concerns this clonotype: This likely reflects a read error, since a far larger clone is one base away. The chain links TRBV7-3 to TRBJ2-2, with D perhaps TRBD2 (6 bases). The CDR3 has 15 residues. Trimming took 10 bases from V and 1 from J, leaving 16 bases between them. The germline gives CDR1 SGHTA, CDR2 FQGTGA. CDR3 residues: CATRPGSGNTGELFF. In DNA form, the CDR3 reads TGTGCCACCAGGCCCGGTAGCGGGAACACCGGGGAGCTGTTTTTT.

This chain uses TRBV28 with TRBJ2-2, with D possibly TRBD1 on 6 matching bases. The CDR3 runs 13 residues. Trimming removed 6 bases at V and 7 bases at J, with 12 bases between. Germline V gives CDR1 MDHEN, CDR2 SYDVKM. In nucleotides, the CDR3 is TGTGCCAGCAGGCGGACAGACAGCGGGGAGCTGTTTTTT. This sequence encodes CASRRTDSGELFF.

This chain uses TRBV3-2 with TRBJ2-2; the D segment call TRBD2 is taken from the table without a DNA check. TRBV3-2 is a pseudogene segment. This CDR3 comprises 17 residues. CDR3: CASSQDPLSVATGELFF. Here the CDR3 DNA reads TGTGCCAGCAGCCAAGATCCTCTTAGCGTCGCGACCGGGGAGCTGTTTTTT.

A word on this clonotype: A far larger clone is a single base away, which makes a read error likely. This chain connects TRBV11-1 to TRBJ2-1; TRBD1 is a possible D gene (6 bases). V lost 0 bases and J 8 bases, leaving 17 bases between the germline ends. This CDR3 comprises 16 residues. In germline, CDR1 is SGHAT, CDR2 FQDESV (reference sequence). The CDR3 here is CASSLALAGAVYEQFF. The CDR3 DNA follows: TGTGCCAGCAGCTTAGCTCTGGCAGGGGCCGTCTATGAGCAGTTCTTC.

This clonotype qualifies as medium-sized. V gene TRBV6-5 combines with J gene TRBJ2-1, with D unresolved. V lost 0 bases to trimming and J lost 6 bases, with 12 bases between them. The germline V gene has CDR1 MNHEY and CDR2 SVGAGI. CDR3 length: 15 residues. For the CDR3, the DNA is TGTGCCAGCAGTTACTCAACCCCCATGGGCAATGAGCAGTTCTTC. It codes for CASSYSTPMGNEQFF.

This clonotype is medium-sized (0.01 to 0.1%). The chain recombines TRBV13 with TRBJ1-6; TRBD1 might be the D (5 bases). Germline CDR1 reads PRHDT; CDR2 reads FYEKMQ (reference sequence). V dropped 0 bases and J dropped 3 bases, with 12 bases sitting between them. The CDR3 contains 17 residues. In DNA, the CDR3 is TGTGCCAGCAGCTTAGGAGAGTCGGGGGGCTATAATTCACCCCTCCACTTT. Translating gives CASSLGESGGYNSPLHF.

In its sample, this clonotype is medium-sized (0.01 to 0.1%). This chain uses TRBV5-1 with TRBJ2-6, with 7 bases identical to TRBD1. The CDR3 is 14 amino acids. Trimming took 4 bases from V and 5 from J; bases not matched to a gene: 3. CDR1 is SGHRS and CDR2 is YFSETQ in the germline V gene. The DNA of the CDR3 is TGCGCCAGCAGCCCGACAGGGAGGGCCAACGTCCTGACTTTC. Amino acids: CASSPTGRANVLTF.

The chain links TRBV5-1 to TRBJ2-7, with 7 bases matching TRBD1. With 8 bases clipped from V and 3 bases from J, the junction kept 2 bases outside the gene matches. Germline V gene lookup returns CDR1 SGHRS and CDR2 YFSETQ. The CDR3 consists of 11 residues. In nucleotides, the CDR3 is TGCGCCAGTAGACAGGGCTACGAGCAGTACTTC. Amino acids: CASRQGYEQYF.

The table lists this clonotype with many counts. J is TRBJ2-4 and V is TRBV7-3; D assignment may be TRBD1 or TRBD2 (6 bases each). The length of the CDR3 is 14 residues. Trimming stripped 5 bases from V and 8 bases from J, with 16 bases between. Germline V gene sequence: CDR1 SGHTA, CDR2 FQGTGA. CDR3 region: CASSANGGADIQYF. The CDR3, as DNA: TGTGCCAGCAGCGCGAACGGGGGCGCGGACATTCAGTACTTC.

By share, this clonotype ranks as medium-sized. This chain uses TRBV11-1 with TRBJ2-2; D not resolved. This CDR3 has 15 amino acids. Per germline, CDR1 SGHAT and CDR2 FQDESV (reference sequence). With 5 bases removed from V and 4 bases from J, the gap between germline ends came to 14 bases. The CDR3 region has the DNA TGTGCCAGCAGCAGCAACGGGTTGGGCACCGGGGAGCTGTTTTTT. Translation: CASSSNGLGTGELFF.

There are many counts of this clonotype. This sequence joins TRBV7-2 and TRBJ2-5, with TRBD1 identical over 9 bases. Germline V lookup: CDR1 SGHTA, CDR2 FQGNSA. The CDR3 totals 15 residues. The trim removed 5 bases at V and 7 bases at J, leaving 11 bases unmatched. CDR3 region: CASSLDVGTGLTQYF. Written as DNA, the CDR3 is TGTGCCAGCAGCCTGGACGTGGGGACAGGGTTGACCCAGTACTTC.

This clonotype was observed a single time. The V and J genes are TRBV24-1 and TRBJ2-1; D is perhaps TRBD2 (6 bases). Germline-derived CDR1 and CDR2 are KGHDR and SFDVKD. The CDR3 length is 14 residues. The V end lost 9 bases, the J end lost 6 bases, and 17 bases lay between the germline ends. CDR3 residues: CATDLSGGPNEQFF. The DNA of the CDR3 is TGTGCCACCGACCTATCTGGAGGGCCCAATGAGCAGTTCTTC.

The CDR3 DNA sequence: TGTGCCAGCAGTCCAGGGGGCTTGTTTACCGGGGAGCTGTTTTTT. Amino acid sequence: CASSPGGLFTGELFF. J is TRBJ2-2 and V is TRBV28; 8 bases fit TRBD1. The V gene end was trimmed by 5 bases and the J gene end by 5 bases; junction bases not matched to a gene: 7. In germline, CDR1 is MDHEN, CDR2 SYDVKM. This CDR3 has 15 residues.